Each of the 21 T cell receptor beta chains below was sequenced from the same sample in a study of vaccination effects on CD4 cells after COVID-19. Sequencing was performed with immunoSEQ multiplex PCR; in TCRdb, only in-frame clones are kept and a portion is missing. The sample holds 20,000 to 30,000 clones, 69% seen once. Their recognized antigens are unknown. Sequencing in the ViraFEST assay came after antigen-specific CD4+ T cells had been expanded with viral peptide pools, which were used to stimulate PBMC. A roughly ten-day culture period preceded the isolation of CD4+ T cells. Documented for the person is a PCR-confirmed SARS-CoV-2 infection occurring between March and December 2020. The sample was CD4+ T cells from PBMCs cultured with SARS-CoV-2 spike peptides, taken before COVID-19 vaccination. The source is a human donor who had a prior SARS-CoV-2 infection.

The rearrangement uses TRBV12-3 or TRBV12-4 and TRBJ2-2, with 7 bases matching TRBD2. V was pared by 10 bases and J by 5 bases, with 4 bases of the junction left unmatched. This CDR3 spans 12 amino acids. CDR3: CATGGRTGELFF. CDR3 coding DNA: TGTGCCACCGGGGGGAGAACCGGGGAGCTGTTTTTT.

The chain joins TRBV30 to TRBJ1-1, with D possibly TRBD1 on 6 matching bases. Looked up from germline, CDR1 is GTSNPN and CDR2 is SVGIG (reference sequence). Trimming stripped 4 bases from V and 0 bases from J, with 9 bases between. The CDR3 runs 13 residues. As DNA, the CDR3 is TGTGCCTGGATAGGACAGTTGAACACTGAAGCTTTCTTT. This translates into CAWIGQLNTEAFF.

The V and J genes are TRBV6-6 and TRBJ1-6; 9 bases match TRBD1. CDR3 length equals 14 residues. Germline assignment: CDR1 MNHNY and CDR2 SVGAGI (reference sequence). Unmatched junction bases numbered 2, after V lost 0 bases and J lost 11 bases. CDR3 nucleotides: TGTGCCAGCAGTTACTCGGGACAGGGCCCACCCCTCCACTTT. It encodes CASSYSGQGPPLHF.

This rearrangement joins TRBV11-1 to TRBJ2-2; TRBD2 might be the D (7 bases). V lost 5 bases and J lost 4, with 14 bases in between. The CDR3 totals 15 residues. Germline lookup yields CDR1 SGHAT and CDR2 FQDESV (reference sequence). The DNA of the CDR3 is TGTGCCAGCAGCCCCCTAGGGGGGGGCACCGGGGAGCTGTTTTTT. Translation: CASSPLGGGTGELFF.

This clone was observed once. The rearrangement links TRBV15 to TRBJ1-3; D is possibly TRBD1 (6 bases). V was cut by 2 bases and J by 0 bases, with 8 bases left in between. CDR3 size: 15 residues. Germline CDR1 reads LNHNV; CDR2 reads YYDKDF (reference sequence). CDR3 DNA: TGTGCCACCAGCAGAAGGACAGCCTCTGGAAACACCATATATTTT. Translated: CATSRRTASGNTIYF.

This clone was found a few times. The chain recombines TRBV15 with TRBJ2-3; D might be TRBD1 (6 bases). Germline V gene lookup returns CDR1 LNHNV and CDR2 YYDKDF (reference sequence). CDR3 length equals 17 residues. Trimming removed 0 bases at V and 9 bases at J, with 22 bases between. This chain's CDR3 is CATSRDGSGDTWATQYF. The CDR3 DNA reads TGTGCCACCAGCAGAGATGGTTCCGGGGACACCTGGGCGACGCAGTATTTT.

The chain couples TRBV15 to TRBJ2-3, with a possible D match to TRBD2 (5 bases). The ends were cut back, 0 bases at V and 8 bases at J, with 12 bases in the middle. Looked up from germline, CDR1 is LNHNV and CDR2 is YYDKDF (reference sequence). This CDR3 is built from 14 residues. The CDR3 sequence is CATSRDLAAGTQYF. The CDR3 region has the DNA TGTGCCACCAGCAGAGATCTAGCCGCCGGTACGCAGTATTTT.

The genes are TRBV3-1 (or the pseudogene TRBV3-2) and TRBJ1-6, with D possibly TRBD1 on 6 matching bases. CDR1 and CDR2 from the germline V gene are LGHDT and YNNKEL (reference sequence). This CDR3 is 19 amino acids long. Trimming shortened V by 2 bases and J by 2 bases, and 19 bases separated the two germline ends. The CDR3 region has the DNA TGTGCCAGCAGCCAACGTTCCGTTGGCGGGGGCGCCTATAATTCACCCCTCCACTTT. Protein product: CASSQRSVGGGAYNSPLHF.

A note on this clone: A read error may produce the germline difference seen at one junction end. V is TRBV20-1 and J is TRBJ2-5; 10 nucleotides align to TRBD1. Germline CDR1 is DFQATT and CDR2 is SNEGSKA (reference sequence). The CDR3 contains 11 residues. CDR3 sequence reads: CSFESGDRGHF. The CDR3 DNA sequence: TGCAGCTTCGAATCTGGCGACAGGGGGCACTTC.

The chain uses TRBV30 and TRBJ1-2; D is uncertain. CDR1 is GTSNPN and CDR2 is SVGIG in the germline V gene (reference sequence). The V end lost 3 bases, the J end lost 4 bases, and 15 bases lay between the germline ends. The CDR3 is 14 amino acids. The CDR3 DNA is TGTGCCTGGAGACGAGTGAGACTACCCTATGGCTACACCTTC. Translation: CAWRRVRLPYGYTF.

Only a few counts were recorded for this clone. V is TRBV7-9 and J is TRBJ1-2; D unresolved. This CDR3 has 14 amino acids. Germline V gives CDR1 SEHNR, CDR2 FQNEAQ (reference sequence). Trimming shortened V by 3 bases and J by 2 bases, and 10 bases separated the two germline ends. The chain's CDR3 is CASSFFGQNYGYTF. In nucleotides, the CDR3 is TGTGCCAGCAGCTTCTTTGGGCAGAACTATGGCTACACCTTC.

The V call is TRBV14, the J call TRBJ2-3; a possible D gene is TRBD2 (6 bases). The CDR3 covers 18 residues. Germline V gene lookup returns CDR1 SGHDN and CDR2 FVKESK. V lost 5 bases to trimming and J lost 0 bases, with 21 bases between them. This CDR3 is CASSTHHSSGTSTDTQYF. The CDR3 DNA is TGTGCCAGCAGCACGCACCACAGCTCCGGGACTAGCACAGATACGCAGTATTTT.

This clone was detected once. The chain is built from TRBV5-1 and TRBJ2-1; 14 bases fit TRBD2. This CDR3 has 16 residues. The germline gives CDR1 SGHRS, CDR2 YFSETQ. V was clipped by 4 bases and J by 8 bases; unmatched bases: 8. This chain's CDR3 is CASSPRLAGGEYEQFF. The CDR3 DNA reads TGCGCCAGCAGCCCACGACTAGCGGGGGGGGAGTATGAGCAGTTCTTC.

The genes are TRBV5-1 and TRBJ2-2, with 9 bases identical to TRBD2. After removal of 4 bases from V and 0 bases from J, the junction contained 4 bases not matched to a gene. This CDR3 has 16 amino acids. Germline V gene data show CDR1 as SGHRS and CDR2 as YFSETQ. The CDR3 DNA follows: TGCGCCAGCAGCGGCGCTAGCGGGGCGAACACCGGGGAGCTGTTTTTT. Translation: CASSGASGANTGELFF.

CDR3 amino acids: CATSDWGGTGQSGETQYF. CDR3 DNA: TGTGCCACCAGTGATTGGGGGGGGACAGGTCAATCAGGAGAGACCCAGTACTTC. V usage is TRBV24-1 and J usage is TRBJ2-5, with D perhaps matching TRBD1 (8 bases). Germline CDR1 is KGHDR and CDR2 is SFDVKD. This CDR3 contains 18 residues. Trimming took off 2 bases at V and 4 bases at J, with 22 bases between the two ends.

This clone has only one observation. The chain couples TRBV11-2 to TRBJ2-3, with D possibly matching TRBD1 (5 bases). V lost 5 bases and J 1 base, leaving 10 bases between the germline ends. Germline lookup yields CDR1 SGHAT and CDR2 FQNNGV. CDR3 length: 14 residues. The CDR3 DNA reads as TGTGCCAGCAGCCCCGCCAGGGGCACAGATACGCAGTATTTT. Its translation is CASSPARGTDTQYF. Complete variable domain (other parts from reference TRBV11-2 and TRBJ2-3): EAGVAQSPRYKIIEKRQSVAFWCNPISGHATLYWYQQILGQGPKLLIQFQNNGVVDDSQLPKDRFSAERLKGVDSTLKIQPAKLEDSAVYLCASSPARGTDTQYFGPGTRLTVL.

This chain joins TRBV6-4 and TRBJ2-2; no firm D call. The CDR3 runs to 15 residues. V lost 4 bases, J lost 2 bases, and 11 bases lay in between. Germline assignment: CDR1 MRHNA and CDR2 SNTAGT. The chain's CDR3 is CASSGTADNTGELFF. CDR3 sequence (DNA): TGTGCCAGCAGTGGGACGGCCGATAACACCGGGGAGCTGTTTTTT.

The genes are TRBV5-4 and TRBJ1-2, with a weak D call TRBD1 (5 bases). In germline, CDR1 is SGHNT, CDR2 YYREEE (reference sequence). The CDR3 is 15 amino acids. Trimming cost V 5 bases and J 4 bases, with 18 bases left between them. CDR3 protein: CASSRDPRVGYGYTF. In DNA, the CDR3 is TGTGCCAGCAGTCGAGACCCCAGGGTGGGCTATGGCTACACCTTC.

The chain recombines TRBV11-2 with TRBJ2-7; TRBD1 aligns across 10 bases. This CDR3 contains 17 residues. Looked up from germline, CDR1 is SGHAT and CDR2 is FQNNGV. J lost 2 bases, V lost 0 bases, and 7 bases had no gene match. The DNA of the CDR3 is TGTGCCAGCAGCTTAGATTTAGGGACAGGGGCAACCTACGAGCAGTACTTC. Its protein is CASSLDLGTGATYEQYF.

This chain joins TRBV5-1 and TRBJ2-1; no firm D call. V dropped 0 bases and J dropped 2 bases, with 9 bases sitting between them. Germline CDR1 reads SGHRS; CDR2 reads YFSETQ. This CDR3 is built from 15 residues. The CDR3 loop is CASSLGPVPYNEQFF. CDR3 coding DNA: TGCGCCAGCAGCTTGGGACCCGTCCCCTACAATGAGCAGTTCTTC.

CDR3 coding DNA: TGTGCCAGTACCCCCCCGGGCAGGGGGCCGTCCGGGGCCAACGTCCTGACTTTC. As protein: CASTPPGRGPSGANVLTF. The rearrangement links TRBV19 to TRBJ2-6, with 8 bases lining up with TRBD1. V was pared by 7 bases and J by 4 bases, with 15 bases of the junction left unmatched. The CDR3 sequence is 18 residues long. In germline, CDR1 is LNHDA, CDR2 SQIVND (reference sequence).